Shown below are 8 T cell receptor beta chains from a single sample sequenced in a study of T cell repertoires in cytomegalovirus infection. For these receptors, no antigen is known. Using its own MiXCR run on the reads, TCRdb lists one record per CDR3 protein. The sample shows some 920,000 distinct CDR3 sequences, 31% of them seen only once. Source: cultured CD8+ T cells from PBMCs, taken from culture after CMV antigen stimulation. The source of these receptors is a human donor in good health (CMV status not recorded). Some clones in this sample may be carry-over from other donors' samples.

This clonotype occurred once. The chain uses TRBV7-9 and TRBJ1-3; unclear D gene. Germline-derived CDR1 and CDR2 are SEHNR and FQNEAQ (reference sequence). This CDR3 is built from 15 residues. V lost 4 bases and J lost 2, with 12 bases in between. The CDR3 protein is CASSSINSTGNTIYF. In DNA, the CDR3 is TGTGCCAGCAGCTCCATTAACAGTACTGGAAACACCATATATTTT.

This clonotype was recorded at least ten times. The genes are TRBV7-6 and TRBJ2-7, with D perhaps given as TRBD1 or TRBD2 (7 bases each). Germline lookup yields CDR1 SGHVS and CDR2 FNYEAQ. The germline V and J ends were trimmed by 5 bases and 3 bases, with 14 bases remaining between them. The CDR3 runs to 14 residues. Here the CDR3 DNA reads TGTGCCAGCAGCCAGGGGGGGCCTAGCTACGAGCAGTACTTC. This codes for CASSQGGPSYEQYF.

This clonotype turned up a few times. The rearrangement uses TRBV7-6 and TRBJ1-4; no reliable D call. This CDR3 region has 16 residues. Germline V gene lookup returns CDR1 SGHVS and CDR2 FNYEAQ. The V and J ends lost 1 base and 5 bases respectively, with 14 bases between them. CDR3 sequence: CASSLVAGLRNEKLFF. The CDR3 region has the DNA TGTGCCAGCAGCTTAGTCGCCGGGTTACGCAATGAAAAACTGTTTTTT.

This CDR3 reads CASSLDTSGTNTGELFF. The CDR3 nucleotides read TGCGCCAGCAGCTTGGACACTAGCGGTACGAACACCGGGGAGCTGTTTTTT. V and J are TRBV5-1 and TRBJ2-2; 8 bases map to TRBD2. The CDR3 has 17 amino acids. CDR1 is SGHRS, CDR2 YFSETQ, per germline. Trimming removed 0 bases from V and 0 bases from J; junction bases left unmatched: 4.

This clonotype has a single count. The chain couples TRBV12-3 or TRBV12-4 to TRBJ1-5; no firm D call. Deletions cut 6 bases from V and 6 bases from J, with 12 bases between. The CDR3 is 13 amino acids. The CDR3: CASSLMVGQPQHF. The CDR3 region has the DNA TGTGCCAGCAGCTTAATGGTCGGTCAGCCCCAGCATTTT.

The chain is built from TRBV19 and TRBJ2-2; D is undetermined. Germline V gives CDR1 LNHDA, CDR2 SQIVND (reference sequence). This CDR3 contains 15 residues. V was pared by 3 bases and J by 5 bases, with 13 bases between. CDR3 nucleotide sequence: TGTGCCAGTAGTATGGGCACTCGTGAGACCGGGGAGCTGTTTTTT. This translates into CASSMGTRETGELFF. The full variable domain, completed using reference TRBV19 and TRBJ2-2, is DGGITQSPKYLFRKEGQNVTLSCEQNLNHDAMYWYRQDPGQGLRLIYYSQIVNDFQKGDIAEGYSVSREKKESFPLTVTSAQKNPTAFYLCASSMGTRETGELFFGEGSRLTVL.

This clonotype was picked up a small number of times. The chain carries TRBV6-5 and TRBJ2-7; 10 bases are a match to TRBD1. Trimming cost V 0 bases and J 2 bases; bases outside gene matches: 7. The germline gives CDR1 MNHEY, CDR2 SVGAGI. CDR3 size: 17 residues. For the CDR3, the DNA is TGTGCCAGCAGTTACTCAACGACCGGGACAGGGGCCTACGAGCAGTACTTC. Translation: CASSYSTTGTGAYEQYF.

This clonotype showed up just a few times. This rearrangement joins TRBV19 to TRBJ2-7; D gene ambiguous. The germline V and J ends were trimmed by 10 bases and 7 bases, with 11 bases remaining between them. The CDR3 is 10 residues long. Germline CDR1 reads LNHDA; CDR2 reads SQIVND (reference sequence). Here the CDR3 DNA reads TGTGCCACGCTCCCGCGAGAGCAGTACGTC. It yields the protein CATLPREQYV.